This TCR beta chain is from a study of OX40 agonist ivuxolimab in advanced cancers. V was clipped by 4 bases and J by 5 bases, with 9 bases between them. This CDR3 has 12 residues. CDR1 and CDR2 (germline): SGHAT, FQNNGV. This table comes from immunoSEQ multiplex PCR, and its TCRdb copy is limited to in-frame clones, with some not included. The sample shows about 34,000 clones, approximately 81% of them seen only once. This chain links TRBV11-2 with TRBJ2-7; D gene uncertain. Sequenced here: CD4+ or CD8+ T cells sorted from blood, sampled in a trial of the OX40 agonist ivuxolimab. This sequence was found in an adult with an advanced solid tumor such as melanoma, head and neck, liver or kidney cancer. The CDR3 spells CASSSIWDEQYF. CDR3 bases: TGTGCCAGCAGCTCCATCTGGGACGAGCAGTACTTC.